This T cell receptor (beta chain) was sequenced for a study of blood T cell repertoires in COVID-19. The overall study: Samples of COVID-19 (acute and convalescent) were obtained from the United States, Italy and Spain. PBMCs, B-cell-depleted T cells, or T cells provided the cDNA or gDNA that made up the material.

With 4 bases clipped from V and 6 bases from J, the junction kept 4 bases outside the gene matches. This CDR3 has 13 residues. CDR1 and CDR2 (germline): MNHEY, SVGAGI. The protocol was immunoSEQ multiplex PCR, while the TCRdb copy is restricted to in-frame clones and leaves out a portion. The table records more than 95,000 clones, about 83% of them present only once. This sequence was found in a human donor in a cohort sampled during active COVID-19. Material: peripheral blood. This chain links TRBV6-5 with TRBJ2-7; 9 bases fit TRBD1. The CDR3 DNA sequence: TGTGCCAGCAGTTCACCGGGACAGGGCGAGCAGTACTTC. This codes for CASSSPGQGEQYF.